These 5 T cell receptor beta chains were all obtained from the same sample, sequenced in a study of PD-L1 blockade in urothelial cancer. Time point given: peripheral blood 6 weeks after treatment start. The repertoire was sequenced with immunoSEQ multiplex PCR; TCRdb's copy has only in-frame clones and lacks some. The sample contains 90,000 to 130,000 clones, 85% to 95% of which appear only once. The input for sequencing was PBMCs, taken around atezolizumab (anti-PD-L1) treatment. Receptors originate from a man aged 55 to 70 with urothelial cancer.

The chain uses TRBV23-1 and TRBJ2-5, with TRBD2 identical over 9 bases. TRBV23-1 belongs to the ORF category, with a function that is uncertain. This CDR3 region has 16 residues. The V gene end was trimmed by 11 bases and the J gene end by 4 bases; junction bases not matched to a gene: 17. CDR3 nucleotides: TGCGCCGCCCGGCCCTTAGCGGGGGTCAACCGAGAGACCCAGTACTTC. It yields the protein CAARPLAGVNRETQYF.

The chain links TRBV10-3 to TRBJ2-5, with 9 bases matching TRBD2. CDR1 is ENHRY, CDR2 SYGVKD, per germline. The CDR3 extends over 16 amino acids. V shed 3 bases, J shed 4 bases, and the junction held 9 bases outside the gene matches. This chain's CDR3 is CAISEVAGGPPETQYF. The CDR3 DNA is TGTGCCATCAGTGAAGTGGCGGGGGGGCCCCCAGAGACCCAGTACTTC.

The chain has TRBV5-1 and TRBJ2-2; weak D call: TRBD1 (5 bases). The V and J ends lost 0 bases and 1 base respectively, with 10 bases between them. CDR1 is SGHRS and CDR2 is YFSETQ in the germline V gene. CDR3 length: 16 amino acids. CDR3 bases: TGCGCCAGCAGCTTGGCCGGGCAGGGGAACACCGGGGAGCTGTTTTTT. It specifies CASSLAGQGNTGELFF.

The rearrangement links TRBV9 to TRBJ2-3; TRBD1 matches at 7 bases. The CDR3 consists of 14 residues. Trimming removed 4 bases from V and 2 bases from J; junction bases left unmatched: 4. The V gene's germline CDR1 is SGDLS and CDR2 YYNGEE. CDR3 sequence reads: CASSRGTATDTQYF. CDR3 in DNA: TGTGCCAGCAGCCGAGGGACAGCCACAGATACGCAGTATTTT.

This chain joins TRBV30 and TRBJ2-5; the match to TRBD1 covers 7 bases. J was trimmed by 5 bases and V by 3 bases; bases with no gene match: 9. This CDR3 is 14 amino acids long. The germline V gene encodes CDR1 GTSNPN and CDR2 SVGIG (reference sequence). CDR3 in DNA: TGTGCCTGGAGCGAAGGGGGCGCCCGGGAGACCCAGTACTTC. Translated, it gives CAWSEGGARETQYF.